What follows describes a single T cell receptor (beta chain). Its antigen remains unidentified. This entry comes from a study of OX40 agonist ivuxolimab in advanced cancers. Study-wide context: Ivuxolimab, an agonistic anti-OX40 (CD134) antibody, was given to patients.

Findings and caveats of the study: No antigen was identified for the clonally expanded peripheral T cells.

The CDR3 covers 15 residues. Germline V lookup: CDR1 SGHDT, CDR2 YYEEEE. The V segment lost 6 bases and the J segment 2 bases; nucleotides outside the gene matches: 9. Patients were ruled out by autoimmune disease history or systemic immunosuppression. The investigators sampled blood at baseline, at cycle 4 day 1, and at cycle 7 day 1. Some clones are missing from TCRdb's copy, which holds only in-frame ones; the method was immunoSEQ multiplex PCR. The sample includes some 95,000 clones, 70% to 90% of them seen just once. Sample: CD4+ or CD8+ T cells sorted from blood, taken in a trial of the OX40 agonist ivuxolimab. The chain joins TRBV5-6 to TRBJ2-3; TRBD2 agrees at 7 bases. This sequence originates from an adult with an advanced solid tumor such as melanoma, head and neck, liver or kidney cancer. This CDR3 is CASTYGLGATDTQYF. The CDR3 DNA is TGTGCCAGCACCTATGGACTAGGGGCCACAGATACGCAGTATTTT.